This T cell receptor beta chain was profiled in a study of blood T cell repertoires in COVID-19. Per the germline V gene, CDR1 is MGHDK and CDR2 is SYGVNS. V was trimmed by 11 bases and J by 0 bases, leaving 10 bases between them. This CDR3 comprises 13 residues. In the original processing: By means of reference gene primer amplification, nucleated cell counts were estimated. Assay: immunoSEQ multiplex PCR; the TCRdb copy retains only in-frame clones and omits some. D and trimming come from the DNA, and the V and J calls and clone size come from that table. Of about 180,000 clones listed, roughly 85% are singletons.

J is TRBJ2-2 and V is TRBV25-1, with D maybe TRBD2 (7 bases). The receptor's source is a human donor with active or convalescent COVID-19. The donor label of this sample is uncertain. The sample consisted of peripheral blood. CDR3 in DNA: TGTGCCGGAGGGGGGGCGAACACCGGGGAGCTGTTTTTT. As protein: CAGGGANTGELFF.